What follows is one TCR beta chain and its context. Its antigen is unknown. Here immunoSEQ multiplex PCR was the method, and the copy in TCRdb shows in-frame clones only, minus some. Among nearly 90,000 clones listed, about four fifths were seen once. These data are taken from a study of graft-versus-host responses after intestinal transplantation. About the research overall: All recipients were transplanted with multivisceral, liver-intestinal, or isolated intestinal grafts.

Findings of the study overall: Peak circulating GvH clone levels were associated with early post-transplant HvG declines. The recipient marrow held GvH clones, and some of them showed up first in ileum or blood.

The sequence came from a human donor who received an intestinal transplant. Source: unstimulated CD8+ T cells sorted from spleen or lymph node cells, taken before intestinal transplant.

CDR3 DNA sequence: TGTGCCAGCAGCCCGTGGTCCCCAAGCGGGAGTGCCCAAGAGACCCAGTACTTC. The encoded protein is CASSPWSPSGSAQETQYF. This rearrangement joins TRBV9 to TRBJ2-5, with TRBD2 identical over 8 bases. The germline V gene encodes CDR1 SGDLS and CDR2 YYNGEE. With V trimmed by 4 bases and J by 1 base, 15 bases remained unmatched. CDR3 length: 18 residues.